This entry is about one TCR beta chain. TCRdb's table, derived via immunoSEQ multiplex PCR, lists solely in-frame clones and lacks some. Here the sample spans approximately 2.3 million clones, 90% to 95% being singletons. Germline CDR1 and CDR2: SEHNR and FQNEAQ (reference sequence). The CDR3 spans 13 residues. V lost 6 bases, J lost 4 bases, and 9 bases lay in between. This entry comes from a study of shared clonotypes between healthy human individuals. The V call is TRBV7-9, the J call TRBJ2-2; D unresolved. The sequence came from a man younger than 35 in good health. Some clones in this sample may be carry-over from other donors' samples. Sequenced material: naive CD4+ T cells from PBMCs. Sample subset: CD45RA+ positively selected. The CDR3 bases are TGTGCCAGCAGTCGAGACCCCACCGGGGAGCTGTTTTTT. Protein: CASSRDPTGELFF.